Listed below are T cell receptor beta chains from one sample, sequenced in a study of cytomegalovirus exposure and HLA in healthy donors. Sequencing was performed with immunoSEQ multiplex PCR; in TCRdb, only in-frame clones are kept and a portion is missing. This repertoire comprises roughly 120,000 clones; its ten largest clones make up around 3.6%. Input material: PBMCs. The receptors originated from a man in his late teens or twenties in good health and CMV-seronegative. Both conserved end residues are part of each CDR3. D genes are given only for firm matches.

CDR3aa	CDR3nt	v_gene	d_gene	j_gene
CASSETTGKLGDTF	TGCGCCAGCAGTGAGACTACAGGGAAACTAGGCGACACCTTC	TRBV5-1	.	TRBJ1-2
CATSNPDSITYEQYF	TGTGCCACCAGCAATCCAGACAGTATTACCTACGAGCAGTACTTC	TRBV15	.	TRBJ2-7
CSADLGGGSYGYTF	TGCAGCGCAGACTTAGGTGGGGGCTCCTATGGCTACACCTTC	TRBV29-1	.	TRBJ1-2
CASSVGDRGAYHYGYTF	TGTGCCAGCAGCGTGGGGGACAGGGGCGCCTATCACTATGGCTACACCTTC	TRBV9	TRBD1	TRBJ1-2
CASTPGRFGNTEAFF	TGTGCCAGCACCCCGGGGAGATTCGGGAACACTGAAGCTTTCTTT	TRBV27	.	TRBJ1-1
CASSPPVGVNEQFF	TGTGCCAGCAGTCCCCCCGTAGGGGTCAATGAGCAGTTCTTC	TRBV2	.	TRBJ2-1
CASSIRLSSGANVLTF	TGTGCCAGCAGCATCCGACTGAGCTCTGGGGCCAACGTCCTGACTTTC	TRBV7-9	.	TRBJ2-6
CARQGSTEAFF	TGTGCCCGGCAGGGGAGCACTGAAGCTTTCTTT	TRBV30	.	TRBJ1-1
CASKVGEETQYF	TGTGCCAGCAAAGTGGGCGAAGAGACCCAGTACTTC	TRBV28	.	TRBJ2-5
CASSFSGTSIETQYF	TGTGCCAGCAGCTTCTCCGGGACTAGCATAGAGACCCAGTACTTC	TRBV5-6	TRBD2	TRBJ2-5
CASSSGQGRYEQYF	TGTGCCAGCAGCTCAGGACAGGGTCGGTACGAGCAGTACTTC	TRBV5-4	TRBD1	TRBJ2-7
CASGTGGGTEAFF	TGTGCCAGCGGCACAGGGGGCGGGACTGAAGCTTTCTTT	TRBV9	TRBD1	TRBJ1-1
CASSIGGHNQPQHF	TGTGCCAGTAGTATAGGGGGCCACAATCAGCCCCAGCATTTT	TRBV19	.	TRBJ1-5
CASRGQGAKEAGYTF	TGTGCCAGCCGAGGACAGGGGGCGAAAGAGGCAGGCTACACCTTC	TRBV27	TRBD1	TRBJ1-2
CASSLTGLNTIYF	TGTGCCAGCAGTTTGACAGGGCTGAACACCATATATTTT	TRBV28	TRBD1	TRBJ1-3
CASVGGNTGELFF	TGTGCCAGCGTGGGGGGGAACACCGGGGAGCTGTTTTTT	TRBV2	.	TRBJ2-2
CASSAAPDIRTGELFF	TGCGCCAGCAGCGCCGCCCCGGACATTCGCACCGGGGAGCTGTTTTTT	TRBV5-1	.	TRBJ2-2
CASSPGVVPSTDTQYF	TGTGCCAGCAGCCCTGGAGTTGTTCCTAGCACAGATACGCAGTATTTT	TRBV7-9	.	TRBJ2-3
CSVDNQGAGGYTF	TGCAGCGTTGACAATCAGGGGGCGGGTGGCTACACCTTC	TRBV29-1	TRBD1	TRBJ1-2
CASSIAGLRDGYTF	TGTGCCAGTAGTATAGCGGGATTAAGGGATGGCTACACCTTC	TRBV19	.	TRBJ1-2
CASSPRQFPGTGGYGYTF	TGTGCCAGCAGCCCGAGACAATTTCCCGGGACAGGGGGCTATGGCTACACCTTC	TRBV7-9	TRBD1	TRBJ1-2
CASRPGTGAARANVLTF	TGTGCCAGCAGGCCCGGGACAGGGGCCGCAAGGGCCAACGTCCTGACTTTC	TRBV27	TRBD1	TRBJ2-6
CASRQQGIASSKETQYF	TGTGCCAGCAGACAACAGGGTATAGCGAGTTCGAAAGAGACCCAGTACTTC	TRBV28	.	TRBJ2-5
CASSLKPRTPGSLGYTF	TGTGCCAGCAGCTTAAAGCCCCGAACCCCCGGGTCCCTTGGCTACACCTTC	TRBV7-3	.	TRBJ1-2